Listed below are T cell receptor beta chains from one sample, sequenced in a study of T cell responses to AZD1222 COVID-19 vaccine. Clones were read by immunoSEQ multiplex PCR, and TCRdb kept only the in-frame ones, dropping some. The sample carries around 110,000 clones, 88% recorded once. Sequencing was performed on peripheral blood, taken on day 0 of AZD1222 vaccination. Every receptor here comes from an adult in good health. Each CDR3 is given with its conserved first and last residue. The D gene is left open where the match is weak. Some rows have no size entry. The others give once, few or many, or a class for an expanded clone.

clone_size	v_call	cdr3_length	j_call	d_call	cdr3_aa	cdr3_nt
.	TRBV6-6	14	TRBJ2-5	TRBD2	CASSLAGSQETQYF	TGTGCCAGCAGTCTAGCGGGAAGTCAAGAGACCCAGTACTTC
.	TRBV7-3	17	TRBJ2-1	.	CASSPHSRRKSYNEQFF	TGTGCCAGCAGCCCCCACTCCCGACGGAAGTCCTACAATGAGCAGTTCTTC
.	TRBV27	12	TRBJ2-5	.	CASSLFLETQYF	TGTGCCAGCAGTTTATTCCTAGAGACCCAGTACTTC
.	TRBV29-1	12	TRBJ1-3	.	CSVEVAGNTIYF	TGCAGCGTTGAAGTTGCTGGAAACACCATATATTTT
.	TRBV28	13	TRBJ1-1	.	CASSPNLNTEAFF	TGTGCCAGCAGCCCGAACCTGAACACTGAAGCTTTCTTT
.	TRBV9	17	TRBJ1-2	TRBD1	CASSVATGQGPFYGYTF	TGTGCCAGCAGCGTAGCCACGGGACAGGGCCCCTTCTATGGCTACACCTTC
.	TRBV7-9	15	TRBJ2-7	.	CASSLLAGKSYEQYF	TGTGCCAGCAGCTTACTGGCAGGGAAGTCCTACGAGCAGTACTTC
.	TRBV5-5	16	TRBJ1-6	TRBD1	CASRRDRDRGNSPLHF	TGTGCCAGCAGACGGGACAGGGATCGAGGGAATTCACCCCTCCACTTT
.	TRBV19	12	TRBJ2-7	.	CASSQGPHEQYF	TGTGCCAGTAGCCAAGGTCCTCACGAGCAGTACTTC
.	TRBV5-1	13	TRBJ2-5	TRBD1	CASSRGQGETQYF	TGCGCCAGCAGCCGGGGACAGGGAGAGACCCAGTACTTC
few	TRBV6-2/TRBV6-3	15	TRBJ2-3	.	CASSYSEGLDDTQYF	TGTGCCAGCAGTTACTCGGAGGGCCTAGATGATACGCAGTATTTT
.	TRBV7-2	16	TRBJ2-1	.	CASSETHFGSYNEQFF	TGTGCCAGCAGCGAGACACATTTCGGCTCCTACAATGAGCAGTTCTTC
.	TRBV4-1	15	TRBJ1-2	TRBD1	CASSQVGQGGYGYTF	TGCGCCAGCAGCCAAGTGGGACAGGGCGGCTATGGCTACACCTTC
.	TRBV7-7	15	TRBJ2-5	.	CASSLRGRQGETQYF	TGTGCCAGCAGCTTAAGAGGAAGGCAAGGCGAGACCCAGTACTTC
.	TRBV12-3/TRBV12-4	12	TRBJ1-1	TRBD1	CASREDRGLAFF	TGTGCCAGCAGAGAGGACAGGGGGTTAGCTTTCTTT
.	TRBV3-1/TRBV3-2	16	TRBJ2-2	TRBD2	CASGPRAGGSTGELFF	TGTGCCAGCGGACCTCGAGCGGGGGGGTCCACCGGGGAGCTGTTTTTT
once	TRBV2	14	TRBJ2-7	.	CASSEVSLPYEQYF	TGTGCCAGCAGTGAAGTGTCCCTACCCTACGAGCAGTACTTC
once	TRBV5-1	17	TRBJ1-3	.	CASRYAPSASAGNTIYF	TGCGCCAGCAGATACGCTCCGTCGGCGAGCGCTGGAAACACCATATATTTT
.	TRBV7-9	16	TRBJ1-5	.	CASSLGQGGDNQPQHF	TGTGCCAGCAGCTTAGGTCAGGGAGGGGACAATCAGCCCCAGCATTTT
.	TRBV10-1	17	TRBJ2-2	.	CASSESTRGEDTGELFF	TGCGCCAGCAGTGAGTCGACTCGCGGGGAGGACACCGGGGAGCTGTTTTTT
.	TRBV7-9	15	TRBJ2-1	TRBD2	CASSLDRTSSYEQFF	TGTGCCAGCAGCTTAGATAGGACTAGCAGCTATGAGCAGTTCTTC
.	TRBV27	14	TRBJ2-7	TRBD1	CASRNTGGSYEQYF	TGTGCCAGCAGAAATACAGGGGGCAGCTACGAGCAGTACTTC
.	TRBV12-3/TRBV12-4	13	TRBJ2-5	.	CASTQQREETQYF	TGTGCCAGCACCCAACAGCGCGAAGAGACCCAGTACTTC
.	TRBV11-3	14	TRBJ2-1	.	CASSLGQSYNEQFF	TGTGCCAGCAGCTTAGGCCAGTCCTACAATGAGCAGTTCTTC
.	TRBV7-2	19	TRBJ2-2	TRBD2	CASSSRLAGARANTGELFF	TGTGCCAGCAGCTCTCGACTAGCGGGAGCCAGGGCGAACACCGGGGAGCTGTTTTTT
.	TRBV5-4	14	TRBJ1-5	.	CASSLKGVNQPQHF	TGTGCCAGCAGCTTGAAAGGGGTCAATCAGCCCCAGCATTTT
.	TRBV7-8	13	TRBJ1-2	.	CASSPEVVYGYTF	TGTGCCAGCAGCCCCGAGGTCGTCTATGGCTACACCTTC
.	TRBV11-2	12	TRBJ2-7	.	CASKGSSYEQYF	TGTGCCAGCAAGGGAAGCTCCTACGAGCAGTACTTC
.	TRBV12-3/TRBV12-4	13	TRBJ2-3	TRBD1	CASIQGATDTQYF	TGTGCCAGCATACAGGGGGCCACAGATACGCAGTATTTT
.	TRBV7-6	15	TRBJ2-1	.	CASSVASGLRNEQFF	TGTGCCAGCAGCGTAGCGTCGGGACTCCGTAATGAGCAGTTCTTC
.	TRBV7-9	14	TRBJ1-2	.	CASSPRNSPEGYTF	TGTGCCAGCAGCCCTCGGAACTCACCAGAGGGCTACACCTTC
.	TRBV4-3	15	TRBJ1-6	.	CASSQDLWGLSPLHF	TGCGCCAGCAGCCAAGATCTATGGGGGCTTTCACCCCTCCACTTT
.	TRBV11-1	13	TRBJ2-5	.	CASSSGLQETQYF	TGTGCCAGCAGCTCAGGCCTCCAAGAGACCCAGTACTTC
.	TRBV5-1	12	TRBJ2-7	.	CASSFTNYEQYF	TGCGCCAGCAGCTTTACAAACTACGAGCAGTACTTC
few	TRBV19	16	TRBJ1-2	.	CASSSFVRDTHYGYTF	TGTGCCAGTAGTTCCTTTGTCCGGGACACCCACTATGGCTACACCTTC
.	TRBV4-3	15	TRBJ1-5	.	CASSYRDRVNQPQHF	TGCGCCAGCAGCTATCGCGACAGAGTCAATCAGCCCCAGCATTTT
once	TRBV7-9	15	TRBJ1-1	.	CASSPRGLSPAEAFF	TGTGCCAGCAGCCCGAGGGGTTTGTCCCCCGCTGAAGCTTTCTTT
.	TRBV7-7	15	TRBJ2-5	TRBD2	CASSLGLAGQETQYF	TGTGCCAGCAGCCTCGGACTAGCGGGGCAAGAGACCCAGTACTTC
.	TRBV19	14	TRBJ1-2	.	CASSTSPQQRGYTF	TGTGCCAGTAGTACCTCCCCGCAGCAAAGGGGCTACACCTTC
.	TRBV27	14	TRBJ2-2	.	CASSRVSLAGELFF	TGTGCCAGCAGTAGGGTGTCGTTAGCCGGGGAGCTGTTTTTT
once	TRBV3-1/TRBV3-2	14	TRBJ2-7	.	CASSQRTATYEQYF	TGTGCCAGCAGCCAGCGGACAGCTACCTACGAGCAGTACTTC
once	TRBV6-1	14	TRBJ1-5	.	CASSETTSNQPQHF	TGTGCCAGCAGTGAAACGACTAGCAATCAGCCCCAGCATTTT
.	TRBV9	15	TRBJ2-4	.	CASSGGHGAKNIQYF	TGTGCCAGCAGCGGAGGGCACGGGGCCAAAAACATTCAGTACTTC
.	TRBV24-1	14	TRBJ2-5	.	CATSEGGLQETQYF	TGTGCCACCAGTGAGGGCGGGCTTCAAGAGACCCAGTACTTC
.	TRBV5-4	14	TRBJ1-2	.	CASSLAQEAYGYTF	TGTGCCAGCAGCTTGGCACAGGAGGCGTATGGCTACACCTTC
few	TRBV7-2	14	TRBJ1-4	.	CASSWTAFGEKLFF	TGTGCCAGCAGTTGGACAGCCTTTGGTGAAAAACTGTTTTTT
.	TRBV12-3/TRBV12-4	13	TRBJ1-1	.	CASSLSTGSEAFF	TGTGCCAGCAGTTTATCCACGGGAAGTGAAGCTTTCTTT
.	TRBV25-1	15	TRBJ1-6	TRBD1	CASSDGQGGNSPLHF	TGTGCCAGCAGTGATGGACAGGGGGGTAATTCACCCCTCCACTTT
few	TRBV5-4	18	TRBJ2-1	TRBD2	CASSPGTSGRARSNEQFF	TGTGCCAGCAGCCCCGGGACTAGCGGGAGGGCCCGTTCCAATGAGCAGTTCTTC
.	TRBV20-1	14	TRBJ1-1	.	CSASRSGGRNEAFF	TGCAGTGCTAGTCGGTCGGGGGGCAGGAATGAAGCTTTCTTT
.	TRBV7-3	14	TRBJ1-1	.	CASSLSGLNTEAFF	TGTGCCAGCAGCTTATCGGGACTGAACACTGAAGCTTTCTTT
.	TRBV5-5	15	TRBJ1-2	.	CASSLGQGTYYGYTF	TGTGCCAGCAGCTTGGGGCAGGGGACTTACTATGGCTACACCTTC
.	TRBV21-1	17	TRBJ1-2	.	CASSPRAGGRGARGYTF	TGTGCCAGCAGCCCAAGGGCGGGAGGACGGGGGGCTCGAGGCTACACCTTC
.	TRBV5-4	14	TRBJ1-1	.	CASTTKQGNTEAFF	TGTGCCAGCACCACTAAACAGGGAAACACTGAAGCTTTCTTT
.	TRBV6-5	15	TRBJ2-1	.	CASMTQGLSYNEQFF	TGTGCCAGCATGACCCAGGGGCTCTCCTACAATGAGCAGTTCTTC
.	TRBV7-9	15	TRBJ1-2	.	CASSYLTTLNYGYTF	TGTGCCAGCAGCTATCTGACAACCCTGAACTATGGCTACACCTTC
.	TRBV7-9	14	TRBJ2-7	.	CASSLTGAPYEQYF	TGTGCCAGCAGCTTAACGGGGGCACCCTACGAGCAGTACTTC